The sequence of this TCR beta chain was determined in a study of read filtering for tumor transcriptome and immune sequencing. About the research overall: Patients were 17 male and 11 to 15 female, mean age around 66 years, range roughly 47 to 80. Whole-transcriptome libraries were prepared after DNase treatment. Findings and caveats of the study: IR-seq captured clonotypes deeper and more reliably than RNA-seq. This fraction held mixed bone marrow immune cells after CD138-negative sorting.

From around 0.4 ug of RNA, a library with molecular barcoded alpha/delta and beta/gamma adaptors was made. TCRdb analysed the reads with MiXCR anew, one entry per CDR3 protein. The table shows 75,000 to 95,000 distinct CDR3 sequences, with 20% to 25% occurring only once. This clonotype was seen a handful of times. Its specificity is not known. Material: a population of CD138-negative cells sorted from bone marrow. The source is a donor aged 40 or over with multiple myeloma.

DNA for the CDR3: TGTGCCAGCAGAGGGGACGGTACCGAGACCCAGTACTTC. Translation gives CASRGDGTETQYF. The chain employs TRBV27 and TRBJ2-5, with D tentatively TRBD1 or TRBD2 (5 bases each). The V end was cut by 6 bases, the J end by 5 bases, with 13 bases between. The germline V gene has CDR1 MNHEY and CDR2 SMNVEV (reference sequence). The CDR3 is 13 residues long.